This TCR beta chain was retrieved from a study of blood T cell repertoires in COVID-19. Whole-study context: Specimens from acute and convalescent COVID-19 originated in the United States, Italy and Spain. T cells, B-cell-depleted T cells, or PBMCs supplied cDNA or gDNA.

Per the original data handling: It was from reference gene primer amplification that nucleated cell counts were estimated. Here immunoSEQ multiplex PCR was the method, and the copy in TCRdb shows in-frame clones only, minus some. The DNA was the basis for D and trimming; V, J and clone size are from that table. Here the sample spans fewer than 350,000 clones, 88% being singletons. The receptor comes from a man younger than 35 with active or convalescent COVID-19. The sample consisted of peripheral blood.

DNA for the CDR3: TGTGCCAGCAGTGACTCGGCAGGCCCTGTCGGGCAGTTCTTC. It codes for CASSDSAGPVGQFF. This chain links TRBV6-4 with TRBJ2-1; D unresolved. Germline V gene sequence: CDR1 MRHNA, CDR2 SNTAGT. The CDR3 has 14 amino acids. The V and J ends lost 0 bases and 12 bases respectively, with 15 bases between them.